This T cell receptor (beta chain) was sequenced in a study of regulatory T cells in long-lasting Graves disease. Study-wide findings and caveats: The study examined only peripheral blood, not thyroid tissue. Persistent disease showed a preference for TRBV28, TRBJ1-2 and TRBJ2-5.

Time point meaning: persistent/refractory GD, antithyroid drugs over 5 years with positive TRAb. Isolated PBMC RNA provided the starting material for the TCR library. In Xi'an, China, an endocrinology department was the source of patients. CDR3 regions were amplified by Arm-PCR using iRepertoire HTBI primers to build TCR beta libraries. TCRdb reprocessed the multiplex PCR reads with MiXCR, giving one entry per CDR3 protein. The sample includes over 300,000 distinct CDR3 sequences, roughly a fifth seen only once; the top ten take 25% to 35%. Many counts were recorded for this clonotype. Its antigen is not known. The CDR3 runs to 15 residues. Looked up from germline, CDR1 is MNHNS and CDR2 is SASEGT. V lost 6 bases to trimming and J lost 4 bases; unmatched junction nucleotides: 11.

Source: peripheral blood mononuclear cells (PBMCs), taken when the disease was refractory, from a patient treated with antithyroid drugs. The genes are TRBV6-1 and TRBJ1-1, with 7 nucleotides matching TRBD1. The TCR comes from a female donor with Graves disease. CDR3 loop: CASRGGQVGGTEAFF. CDR3 DNA sequence: TGTGCCAGCAGGGGAGGACAGGTCGGTGGCACTGAAGCTTTCTTT.